This T cell receptor (beta chain) was identified during a study of blood T cells in healthy people across ages. Then a second PCR, running about 6 to 12 cycles, was carried out with a sample-barcoded 5' primer and a J-beta primer mix. A single record per CDR3 protein comes from TCRdb applying MiXCR to the 5' RACE reads. The data contain 500,000 to 650,000 distinct CDR3 sequences, roughly a quarter of them singletons. V trimming: 2 bases; J trimming: 1 base; junction bases outside the gene matches: 6. CDR1 SGHRS and CDR2 YFSETQ come from the germline V gene. The CDR3 length is 16 residues. The data were also submitted as part of a second study, on T cells of mothers and their children. As that report states: Within related and unrelated pairs, thymic selection shapes TCR recombination output in a similar way. The overlap seen between related mothers and children slightly exceeded that of unrelated pairs, though not significantly.

This clonotype was sampled from a boy aged 2-9 years in good health. Sequences were obtained from blood. The rearrangement links TRBV5-1 to TRBJ2-1; 7 nucleotides align to TRBD1. The CDR3 region is CASSFTRQGSYNEQFF. CDR3 coding DNA: TGCGCCAGCAGCTTTACCAGACAGGGATCCTACAATGAGCAGTTCTTC.